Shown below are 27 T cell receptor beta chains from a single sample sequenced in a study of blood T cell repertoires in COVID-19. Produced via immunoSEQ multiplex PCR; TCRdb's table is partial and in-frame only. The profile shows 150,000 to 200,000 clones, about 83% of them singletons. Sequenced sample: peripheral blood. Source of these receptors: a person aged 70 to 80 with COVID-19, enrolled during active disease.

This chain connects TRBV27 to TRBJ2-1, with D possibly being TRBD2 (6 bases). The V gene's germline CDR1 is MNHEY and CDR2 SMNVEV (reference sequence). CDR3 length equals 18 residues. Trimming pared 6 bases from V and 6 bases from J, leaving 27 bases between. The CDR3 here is CASSVAATLARVGNEQFF. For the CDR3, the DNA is TGTGCCAGCAGCGTGGCGGCGACTCTAGCGAGAGTTGGCAATGAGCAGTTCTTC.

The CDR3 protein is CASSWEQGAVYEQYF. CDR3 in DNA: TGCGCCAGCAGCTGGGAACAGGGGGCTGTCTACGAGCAGTACTTC. This rearrangement joins TRBV5-1 to TRBJ2-7; 9 bases line up with TRBD1. The V gene end was trimmed by 3 bases and the J gene end by 3 bases; junction bases not matched to a gene: 7. This CDR3 contains 15 residues. The V gene's germline CDR1 is SGHRS and CDR2 YFSETQ.

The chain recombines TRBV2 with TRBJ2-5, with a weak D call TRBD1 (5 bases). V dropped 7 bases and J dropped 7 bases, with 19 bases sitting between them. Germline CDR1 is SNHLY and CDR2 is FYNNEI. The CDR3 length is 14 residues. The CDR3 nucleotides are TGTGCCAGCATGAGACCCAGTACAGGCGCGACCCAGTACTTC. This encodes CASMRPSTGATQYF.

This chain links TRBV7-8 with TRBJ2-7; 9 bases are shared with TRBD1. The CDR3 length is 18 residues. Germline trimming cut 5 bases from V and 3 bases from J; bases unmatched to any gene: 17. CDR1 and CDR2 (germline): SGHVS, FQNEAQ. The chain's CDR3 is CASSPKPSGTGQVYEQYF. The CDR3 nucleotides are TGTGCCAGCAGCCCAAAACCCTCAGGGACAGGGCAAGTCTACGAGCAGTACTTC.

The CDR3 protein is CASSVTGQRRYSNQPQHF. The CDR3 nucleotides read TGTGCCAGCAGCGTAACGGGACAGAGAAGATATAGCAATCAGCCCCAGCATTTT. V gene TRBV9 combines with J gene TRBJ1-5; TRBD1 agrees at 7 bases. V was pared by 1 base and J by 0 bases, with 10 bases of the junction left unmatched. The CDR3 length is 18 residues. CDR1 SGDLS and CDR2 YYNGEE come from the germline V gene.

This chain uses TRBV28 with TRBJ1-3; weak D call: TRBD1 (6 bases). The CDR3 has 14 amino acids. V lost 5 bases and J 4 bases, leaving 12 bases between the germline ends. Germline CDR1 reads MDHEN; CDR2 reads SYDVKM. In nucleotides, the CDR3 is TGTGCCAGCAGTGGGAGACAGGTCGGAAACACCATATATTTT. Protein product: CASSGRQVGNTIYF.

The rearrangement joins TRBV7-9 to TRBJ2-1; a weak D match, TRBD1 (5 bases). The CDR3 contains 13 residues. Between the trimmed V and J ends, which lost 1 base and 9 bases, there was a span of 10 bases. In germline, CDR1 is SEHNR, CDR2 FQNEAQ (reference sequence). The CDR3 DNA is TGTGCCAGCAGCTTAGTCAGGGTTGGTGAGCAGTTCTTC. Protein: CASSLVRVGEQFF.

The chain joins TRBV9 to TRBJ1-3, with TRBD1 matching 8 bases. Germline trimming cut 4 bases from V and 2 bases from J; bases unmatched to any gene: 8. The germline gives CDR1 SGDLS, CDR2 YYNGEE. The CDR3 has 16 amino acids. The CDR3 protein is CASSPGLGQAGNTIYF. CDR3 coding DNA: TGTGCCAGCAGCCCCGGATTGGGACAGGCTGGAAACACCATATATTTT.

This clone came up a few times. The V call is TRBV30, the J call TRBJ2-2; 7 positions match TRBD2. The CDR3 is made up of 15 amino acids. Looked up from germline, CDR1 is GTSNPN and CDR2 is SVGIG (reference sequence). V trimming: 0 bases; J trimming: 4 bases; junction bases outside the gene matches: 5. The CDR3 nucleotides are TGTGCCTGGAGTGTACGGGAGGAGGCCACCGGGGAGCTGTTTTTT. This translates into CAWSVREEATGELFF.

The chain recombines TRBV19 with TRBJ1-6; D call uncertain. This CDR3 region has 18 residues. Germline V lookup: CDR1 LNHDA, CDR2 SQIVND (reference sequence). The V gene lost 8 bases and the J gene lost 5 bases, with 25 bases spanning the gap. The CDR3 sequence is CASGEGTNFWSNNSPLHF. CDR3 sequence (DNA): TGTGCCAGTGGAGAGGGAACAAACTTTTGGTCCAATAATTCACCCCTCCACTTT.

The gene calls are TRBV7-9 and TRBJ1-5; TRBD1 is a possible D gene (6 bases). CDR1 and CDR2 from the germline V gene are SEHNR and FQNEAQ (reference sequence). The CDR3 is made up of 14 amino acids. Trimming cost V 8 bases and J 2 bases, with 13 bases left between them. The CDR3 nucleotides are TGTGCCAGCGGCCAGGACAGCCGCAATCAGCCCCAGCATTTT. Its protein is CASGQDSRNQPQHF.

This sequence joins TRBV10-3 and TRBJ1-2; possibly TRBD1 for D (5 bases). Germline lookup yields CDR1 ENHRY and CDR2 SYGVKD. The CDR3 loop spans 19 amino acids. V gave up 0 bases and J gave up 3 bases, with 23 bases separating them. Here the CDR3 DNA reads TGTGCCATCAGTGAGTCGTTGAGTCAGGGAGGAGGGCTAGACTATGGCTACACCTTC. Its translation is CAISESLSQGGGLDYGYTF.

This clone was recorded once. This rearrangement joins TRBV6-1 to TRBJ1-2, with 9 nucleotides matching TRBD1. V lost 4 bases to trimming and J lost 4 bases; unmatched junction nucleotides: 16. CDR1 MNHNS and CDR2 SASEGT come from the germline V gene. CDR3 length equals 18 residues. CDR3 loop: CASSGIRDRDIYSYGYTF. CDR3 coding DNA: TGTGCCAGCAGTGGGATTAGGGACAGGGACATTTACAGCTATGGCTACACCTTC.

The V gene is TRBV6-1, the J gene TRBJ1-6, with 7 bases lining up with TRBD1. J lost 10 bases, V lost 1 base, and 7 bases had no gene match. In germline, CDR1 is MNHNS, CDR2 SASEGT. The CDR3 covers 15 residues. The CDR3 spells CASSEVDRSRSPLHF. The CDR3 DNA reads TGTGCCAGCAGTGAAGTGGACAGGTCTAGATCACCCCTCCACTTT.

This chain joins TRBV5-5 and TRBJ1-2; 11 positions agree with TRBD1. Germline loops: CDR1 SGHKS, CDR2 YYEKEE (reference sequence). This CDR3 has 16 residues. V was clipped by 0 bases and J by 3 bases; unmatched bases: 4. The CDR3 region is CASSLAGTGGDYGYTF. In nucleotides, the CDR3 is TGTGCCAGCAGCTTGGCCGGGACAGGGGGGGACTATGGCTACACCTTC.

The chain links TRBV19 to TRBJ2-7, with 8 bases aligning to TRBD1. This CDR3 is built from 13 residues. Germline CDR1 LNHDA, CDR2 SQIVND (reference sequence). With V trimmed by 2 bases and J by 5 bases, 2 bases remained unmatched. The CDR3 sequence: CASSIQGADEQYF. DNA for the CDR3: TGTGCCAGTAGTATACAGGGGGCGGACGAGCAGTACTTC.

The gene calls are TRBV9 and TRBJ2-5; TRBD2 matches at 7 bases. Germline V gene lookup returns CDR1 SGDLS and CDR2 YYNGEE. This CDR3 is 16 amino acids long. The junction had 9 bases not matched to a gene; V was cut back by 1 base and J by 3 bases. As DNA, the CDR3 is TGTGCCAGCAGCGTACGAACCGGGACTAAGGAAGAGACCCAGTACTTC. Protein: CASSVRTGTKEETQYF.

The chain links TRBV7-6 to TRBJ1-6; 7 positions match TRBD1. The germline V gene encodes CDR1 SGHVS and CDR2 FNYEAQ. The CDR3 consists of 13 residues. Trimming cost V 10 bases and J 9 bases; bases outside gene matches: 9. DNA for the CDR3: TGTGCCACTACGACAGGGTTCGGTTCACCCCTCCACTTT. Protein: CATTTGFGSPLHF.

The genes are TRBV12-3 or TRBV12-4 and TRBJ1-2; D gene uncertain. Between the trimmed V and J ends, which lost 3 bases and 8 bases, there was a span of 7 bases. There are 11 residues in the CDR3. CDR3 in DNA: TGTGCCAGCAGTTTGGGAGGAGGCTACACCTTC. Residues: CASSLGGGYTF.

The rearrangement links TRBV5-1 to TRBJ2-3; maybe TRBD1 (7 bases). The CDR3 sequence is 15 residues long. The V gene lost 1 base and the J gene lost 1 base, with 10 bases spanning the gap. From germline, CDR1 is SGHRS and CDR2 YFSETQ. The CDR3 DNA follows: TGCGCCAGCAGCTTGCAGGGGGAGGGCACAGATACGCAGTATTTT. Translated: CASSLQGEGTDTQYF.

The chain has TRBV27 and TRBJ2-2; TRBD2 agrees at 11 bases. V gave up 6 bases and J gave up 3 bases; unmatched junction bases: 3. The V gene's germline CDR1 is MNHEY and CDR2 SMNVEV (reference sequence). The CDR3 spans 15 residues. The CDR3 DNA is TGTGCCAGCAGGTGGACTAGCGGGTACACCGGGGAGCTGTTTTTT. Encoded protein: CASRWTSGYTGELFF.

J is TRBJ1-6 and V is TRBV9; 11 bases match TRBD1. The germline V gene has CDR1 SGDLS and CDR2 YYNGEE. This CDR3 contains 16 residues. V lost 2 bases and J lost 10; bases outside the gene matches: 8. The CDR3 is CASSVRDRGSNSPLHF. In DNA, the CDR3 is TGTGCCAGCAGCGTGCGGGACAGGGGGAGCAACTCACCCCTCCACTTT.

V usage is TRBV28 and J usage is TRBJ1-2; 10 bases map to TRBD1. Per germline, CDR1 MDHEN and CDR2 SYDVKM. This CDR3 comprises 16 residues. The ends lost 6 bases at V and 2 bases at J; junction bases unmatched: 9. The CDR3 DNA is TGTGCCAGCAGCCCTAACCCGACAGGGGGCAACTATGGCTACACCTTC. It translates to CASSPNPTGGNYGYTF.

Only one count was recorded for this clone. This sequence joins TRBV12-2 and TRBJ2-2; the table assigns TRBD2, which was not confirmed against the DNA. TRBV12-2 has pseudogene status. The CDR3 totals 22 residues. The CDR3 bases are TGTGCAAGTCGCTTAGATTGCCCGGGGACTAGCGGGAGGGCCCTCAGCACCGGGGAGCTGTTTTTT. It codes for CASRLDCPGTSGRALSTGELFF.

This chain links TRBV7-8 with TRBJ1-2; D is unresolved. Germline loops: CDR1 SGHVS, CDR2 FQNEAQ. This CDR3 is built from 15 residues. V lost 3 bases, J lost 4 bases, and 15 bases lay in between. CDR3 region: CASSFGPEGAYGYTF. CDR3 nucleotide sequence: TGTGCCAGCAGCTTTGGGCCGGAGGGAGCCTATGGCTACACCTTC.

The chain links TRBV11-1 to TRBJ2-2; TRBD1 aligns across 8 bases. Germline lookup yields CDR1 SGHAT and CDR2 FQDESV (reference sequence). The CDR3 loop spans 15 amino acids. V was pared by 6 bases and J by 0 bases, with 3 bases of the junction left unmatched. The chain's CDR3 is CASSKTGANTGELFF. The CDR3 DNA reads TGTGCCAGCAGTAAGACAGGGGCGAACACCGGGGAGCTGTTTTTT.

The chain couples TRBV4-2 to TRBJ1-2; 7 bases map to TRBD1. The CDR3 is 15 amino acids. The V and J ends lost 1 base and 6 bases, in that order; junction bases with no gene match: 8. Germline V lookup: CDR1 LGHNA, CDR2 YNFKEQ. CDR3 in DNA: TGTGCCAGCAGCCAAGTACGACAGGGAAGGGATGGCTACACCTTC. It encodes CASSQVRQGRDGYTF.